This T cell receptor beta chain was identified in a study of T cell responses to AZD1222 COVID-19 vaccine. Repertoires were generated with immunoSEQ multiplex PCR, while TCRdb's copy carries only in-frame clones and drops some. The table has about 160,000 clones, around 89% seen once. The V and J ends lost 5 bases and 7 bases respectively, with 11 bases between them. The CDR3 extends over 12 amino acids. CDR1 and CDR2 from the germline V gene are LNHDA and SQIVND (reference sequence). The receptor was derived from an adult who received the AZD1222 COVID-19 vaccine. This chain connects TRBV19 to TRBJ1-1; possibly TRBD1 for D (6 bases). This sample comprised peripheral blood, obtained 28 days after the second AZD1222 dose. The DNA of the CDR3 is TGTGCCAGTAGTTCATACAGGGATGAAGCTTTCTTT. Translation gives CASSSYRDEAFF.